This T cell receptor (beta chain) was profiled in a study of regulatory T cells in long-lasting Graves disease. Study results and limitations: Persistent Graves' patients showed less TCR diversity than newly diagnosed ones.

Libraries of TCR beta came from iRepertoire HTBI primers plus Arm-PCR of CDR3 regions. TCRdb itself ran the multiplex PCR reads through MiXCR, one entry per CDR3 protein. The sample shows almost 450,000 distinct CDR3 sequences, about 15% of them seen only once. This clonotype was observed many times. Its antigen remains unidentified. Sample time point: newly diagnosed GD, antithyroid drugs for less than 3 months. The TCR library was made from RNA extracted from PBMCs. This CDR3 is built from 17 residues. From germline, CDR1 is MDHEN and CDR2 SYDVKM. V was shortened by 5 bases and J by 2 bases, with 22 bases between the two germline ends. Separately, the same data were catalogued under a study of T cells in Graves' hyperthyroidism and ophthalmopathy. Per that paper: A set of HTBI primers served as the primers for a first-round RT-PCR of the TCR CDR3.

This sequence joins TRBV28 and TRBJ2-7; no clear D gene. The clonotype comes from a woman under 40 with Graves disease. The sample consisted of peripheral blood mononuclear cells (PBMCs), taken at new diagnosis, from a patient treated with antithyroid drugs. Written as DNA, the CDR3 is TGTGCCAGCAGTCCCTTCCTCTTAGACCAAACAACCTACGAGCAGTACTTC. Protein sequence: CASSPFLLDQTTYEQYF.